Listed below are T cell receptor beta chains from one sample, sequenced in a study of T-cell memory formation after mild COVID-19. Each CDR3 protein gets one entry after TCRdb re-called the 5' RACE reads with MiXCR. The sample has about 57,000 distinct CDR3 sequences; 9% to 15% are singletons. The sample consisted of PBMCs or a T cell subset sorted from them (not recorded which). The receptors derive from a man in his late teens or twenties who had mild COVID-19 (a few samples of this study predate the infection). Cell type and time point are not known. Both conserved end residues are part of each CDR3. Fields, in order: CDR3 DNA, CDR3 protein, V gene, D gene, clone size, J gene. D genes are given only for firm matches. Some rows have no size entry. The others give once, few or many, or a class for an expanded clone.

CDR3 DNA: TGTGCCAGCAGCCAACTCAGTAGGGAGCTGTTTTTT
CDR3 protein: CASSQLSRELFF
V gene: TRBV3-1
D gene: -
clone size: many
J gene: TRBJ2-2

CDR3 DNA: TGTGCCAGCAGTCACTTGGACAGAAATCAGCCCCAGCATTTT
CDR3 protein: CASSHLDRNQPQHF
V gene: TRBV6-2/TRBV6-3
D gene: -
clone size: -
J gene: TRBJ1-5

CDR3 DNA: TGTGCCAGCAGCCCCGGCAATGAGCAGTTCTTC
CDR3 protein: CASSPGNEQFF
V gene: TRBV7-3
D gene: -
clone size: -
J gene: TRBJ2-1

CDR3 DNA: TGTGCCAGCAACCGGTTAACAGGGAATAGCGCCTATGGCTACACCTTC
CDR3 protein: CASNRLTGNSAYGYTF
V gene: TRBV2
D gene: -
clone size: few
J gene: TRBJ1-2

CDR3 DNA: TGTGCCAGCAGTTCACGGGCAGGGGGCTTCTATGGCTACACCTTC
CDR3 protein: CASSSRAGGFYGYTF
V gene: TRBV6-2/TRBV6-3
D gene: TRBD1
clone size: -
J gene: TRBJ1-2

CDR3 DNA: TGTGCCAGCAGTCCAAGACAGGGGTGGAACTATGGCTACACCTTC
CDR3 protein: CASSPRQGWNYGYTF
V gene: TRBV28
D gene: TRBD1
clone size: few
J gene: TRBJ1-2

CDR3 DNA: TGTGCCAGCAGTCCGATCACTTTCTCGTTGAGAGAGACCCAGTACTTC
CDR3 protein: CASSPITFSLRETQYF
V gene: TRBV27
D gene: -
clone size: -
J gene: TRBJ2-5

CDR3 DNA: TGTGCCAGCAGTACGGGCCGAGGGAATGAGCAGTTCTTC
CDR3 protein: CASSTGRGNEQFF
V gene: TRBV6-2/TRBV6-3
D gene: -
clone size: few
J gene: TRBJ2-1

CDR3 DNA: TGTGCCAGCAGCCAAGGGGGACATTCATCGCAGTACTTC
CDR3 protein: CASSQGGHSSQYF
V gene: TRBV3-1
D gene: -
clone size: -
J gene: TRBJ2-7

CDR3 DNA: TGTGCCAGCAGTTTGGGAGCCGGCGATGAAAAACTGTTTTTT
CDR3 protein: CASSLGAGDEKLFF
V gene: TRBV12-3/TRBV12-4
D gene: -
clone size: few
J gene: TRBJ1-4

CDR3 DNA: TGCGCCAGCAGCCAAGAGTCTCACCCTAGCACAGATACGCAGTATTTT
CDR3 protein: CASSQESHPSTDTQYF
V gene: TRBV4-1
D gene: -
clone size: many
J gene: TRBJ2-3

CDR3 DNA: TGTGCCAGCAGCCCCAGGTGGACAGGGGGCGGAGAGACCCAGTACTTC
CDR3 protein: CASSPRWTGGGETQYF
V gene: TRBV7-2
D gene: TRBD1
clone size: -
J gene: TRBJ2-5

CDR3 DNA: TGTGCCAGCAGCCAGGTGACTAGCGGGTGGACTCGGGTCGATGAGCAGTTCTTC
CDR3 protein: CASSQVTSGWTRVDEQFF
V gene: TRBV3-1
D gene: TRBD2
clone size: many
J gene: TRBJ2-1

CDR3 DNA: TGTGCCAGCAGTTCGGGGGACAGTTTAAACATTCAGTACTTC
CDR3 protein: CASSSGDSLNIQYF
V gene: TRBV6-2/TRBV6-3
D gene: -
clone size: -
J gene: TRBJ2-4

CDR3 DNA: TGTGCCTGGAGTGTCCAGGGTTCCCCCCGGGCTTTCTTT
CDR3 protein: CAWSVQGSPRAFF
V gene: TRBV30
D gene: -
clone size: many
J gene: TRBJ1-1

CDR3 DNA: TGTGCCAGCAGACTCACTCAGGGGAGCTATGGCTACACCTTC
CDR3 protein: CASRLTQGSYGYTF
V gene: TRBV7-8
D gene: -
clone size: few
J gene: TRBJ1-2

CDR3 DNA: TGTGCCAGCAGCTCCCTTATGCGGGGGGCGTACAATGAGCAGTTCTTC
CDR3 protein: CASSSLMRGAYNEQFF
V gene: TRBV7-2
D gene: TRBD2
clone size: few
J gene: TRBJ2-1

CDR3 DNA: TGCGCCAGCAGCTTGTCGGTTAGCGGGGGGGCCACGGATGAGCAGTTCTTC
CDR3 protein: CASSLSVSGGATDEQFF
V gene: TRBV5-1
D gene: TRBD2
clone size: -
J gene: TRBJ2-1

CDR3 DNA: TGCAGTGCTACCACAACCAGGGTGAACACTGAAGCTTTCTTT
CDR3 protein: CSATTTRVNTEAFF
V gene: TRBV20-1
D gene: -
clone size: few
J gene: TRBJ1-1

CDR3 DNA: TGTGCCAGCGCCCGGAGGGGGGTCGGAAACACCATATATTTT
CDR3 protein: CASARRGVGNTIYF
V gene: TRBV7-8
D gene: -
clone size: -
J gene: TRBJ1-3

CDR3 DNA: TGCGCCAGCAGTGATCCTAGCGGGGGCATCTACGAGCAGTACTTC
CDR3 protein: CASSDPSGGIYEQYF
V gene: TRBV10-2
D gene: TRBD2
clone size: few
J gene: TRBJ2-7

CDR3 DNA: TGCGCCAGCAGCCAAGATCAACAGGGCTCAGGATGGTATAATTCACCCCTCCACTTT
CDR3 protein: CASSQDQQGSGWYNSPLHF
V gene: TRBV4-3
D gene: -
clone size: -
J gene: TRBJ1-6

CDR3 DNA: TGTGCCAGCAGCTTAGGCGGGGGGCAATACAATGAGCAGTTCTTC
CDR3 protein: CASSLGGGQYNEQFF
V gene: TRBV7-2
D gene: TRBD2
clone size: many
J gene: TRBJ2-1

CDR3 DNA: TGTGCCAGCAGCTTAGGCTCGGGGGGGCTGGATACGCAGTATTTT
CDR3 protein: CASSLGSGGLDTQYF
V gene: TRBV7-9
D gene: TRBD2
clone size: few
J gene: TRBJ2-3

CDR3 DNA: TGCGCCAGCAGCTTGGACCCGGGGGACACCGGGGAGCTGTTTTTT
CDR3 protein: CASSLDPGDTGELFF
V gene: TRBV5-1
D gene: -
clone size: many
J gene: TRBJ2-2

CDR3 DNA: TGTGCCAGCAGCCACCGTGACAAGGGCGAAAAACTGTTTTTT
CDR3 protein: CASSHRDKGEKLFF
V gene: TRBV7-2
D gene: -
clone size: few
J gene: TRBJ1-4

CDR3 DNA: TGTGCCAGCAGCGTAGGGAGCCAACGTGATACGCAGTATTTT
CDR3 protein: CASSVGSQRDTQYF
V gene: TRBV9
D gene: -
clone size: many
J gene: TRBJ2-3

CDR3 DNA: TGTGCCAGCAGCTTAGGGGCTGGGGGAGTAACTGAAGCTTTCTTT
CDR3 protein: CASSLGAGGVTEAFF
V gene: TRBV13
D gene: -
clone size: few
J gene: TRBJ1-1

CDR3 DNA: TGTGCCAGCAGCCGCAGGGAATCCTACAATGAGCAGTTCTTC
CDR3 protein: CASSRRESYNEQFF
V gene: TRBV6-5
D gene: -
clone size: many
J gene: TRBJ2-1

CDR3 DNA: TGTGCCAGCTACCTAGGGCCTCACACTGAAGCTTTCTTT
CDR3 protein: CASYLGPHTEAFF
V gene: TRBV5-6
D gene: -
clone size: few
J gene: TRBJ1-1

CDR3 DNA: TGTGCCAGCAGCCAAGATCGGGGGGGCCCAGATACGCAGTATTTT
CDR3 protein: CASSQDRGGPDTQYF
V gene: TRBV4-2
D gene: TRBD2
clone size: many
J gene: TRBJ2-3

CDR3 DNA: TGTGCCAGCAATCCGCCAGGGAGGGAATCCACCGGGGAGCTGTTTTTT
CDR3 protein: CASNPPGRESTGELFF
V gene: TRBV6-2/TRBV6-3
D gene: TRBD2
clone size: many
J gene: TRBJ2-2

CDR3 DNA: TGTGCCTGGAGTGGGACAGCATCTGGGGCCAACGTCCTGACTTTC
CDR3 protein: CAWSGTASGANVLTF
V gene: TRBV30
D gene: -
clone size: few
J gene: TRBJ2-6

CDR3 DNA: TGTGCCAGCAAGGAAGCCAATATGAATGGCTACACCTTC
CDR3 protein: CASKEANMNGYTF
V gene: TRBV12-3/TRBV12-4
D gene: -
clone size: many
J gene: TRBJ1-2

CDR3 DNA: TGTGCCAGCAGCTTGAGAGTCGGGGGGGTCGCAGATACGCAGTATTTT
CDR3 protein: CASSLRVGGVADTQYF
V gene: TRBV7-2
D gene: TRBD2
clone size: many
J gene: TRBJ2-3

CDR3 DNA: TGTGCCAGCAGTGGGGAGGGCTATCAGCCCCAGCATTTT
CDR3 protein: CASSGEGYQPQHF
V gene: TRBV2
D gene: -
clone size: few
J gene: TRBJ1-5

CDR3 DNA: TGTGCCAGCAGTATGAGACTTACCCCGGCGGATGAGCAGTTCTTC
CDR3 protein: CASSMRLTPADEQFF
V gene: TRBV25-1
D gene: -
clone size: many
J gene: TRBJ2-1

CDR3 DNA: TGTGCCTGGACCCCGGCCGGGTATGGCTACACCTTC
CDR3 protein: CAWTPAGYGYTF
V gene: TRBV30
D gene: -
clone size: -
J gene: TRBJ1-2

CDR3 DNA: TGTGCCAGCAGCTCCAACGTTCGAGGGTACTCTGGGGCCAACGTCCTGACTTTC
CDR3 protein: CASSSNVRGYSGANVLTF
V gene: TRBV7-2
D gene: -
clone size: few
J gene: TRBJ2-6

CDR3 DNA: TGTGCCAGCAGCCAAGAGGGACAGTCAAGCTACGAGCAGTACTTC
CDR3 protein: CASSQEGQSSYEQYF
V gene: TRBV4-2
D gene: TRBD1
clone size: -
J gene: TRBJ2-7

CDR3 DNA: TGTGCCAGCAGCAATAACTATGGCTACACCTTC
CDR3 protein: CASSNNYGYTF
V gene: TRBV9
D gene: -
clone size: few
J gene: TRBJ1-2

CDR3 DNA: TGTGCCAGCAGCTTACTAGGTGATACTGAAGCTTTCTTT
CDR3 protein: CASSLLGDTEAFF
V gene: TRBV11-2
D gene: -
clone size: -
J gene: TRBJ1-1

CDR3 DNA: TGTGCCAGCAGTGAATCCGGGCAGCCCCAGCATTTT
CDR3 protein: CASSESGQPQHF
V gene: TRBV25-1
D gene: -
clone size: few
J gene: TRBJ1-5

CDR3 DNA: TGTGCCAGCAGCACAGGGGGGTCCTATAATTCACCCCTCCACTTT
CDR3 protein: CASSTGGSYNSPLHF
V gene: TRBV7-9
D gene: TRBD1
clone size: many
J gene: TRBJ1-6

CDR3 DNA: TGTGCCAGCAGTTTTCAGTATAATGAAAAACTGTTTTTT
CDR3 protein: CASSFQYNEKLFF
V gene: TRBV27
D gene: -
clone size: -
J gene: TRBJ1-4

CDR3 DNA: TGTGCCAGCAGTGACGACGACAGAGCTCCCTACAATGAGCAGTTCTTC
CDR3 protein: CASSDDDRAPYNEQFF
V gene: TRBV6-4
D gene: -
clone size: many
J gene: TRBJ2-1

CDR3 DNA: TGTGCCACCAGTGATCTGGGGGACAGGGCGCATTACAATGAGCAGTTCTTC
CDR3 protein: CATSDLGDRAHYNEQFF
V gene: TRBV24-1
D gene: TRBD1
clone size: few
J gene: TRBJ2-1

CDR3 DNA: TGTGCCAGCAGTAAGAGTACGGTTAGCAATCAGCCCCAGCATTTT
CDR3 protein: CASSKSTVSNQPQHF
V gene: TRBV2
D gene: -
clone size: many
J gene: TRBJ1-5

CDR3 DNA: TGTGCCAGCTCACCACGGAAAGGGGGTAACACAGATACGCAGTATTTT
CDR3 protein: CASSPRKGGNTDTQYF
V gene: TRBV18
D gene: -
clone size: many
J gene: TRBJ2-3